These 32 T cell receptor beta chains came from one sample sequenced in a study of blood T cell repertoires in COVID-19. The data were produced by immunoSEQ multiplex PCR, yet TCRdb's version contains in-frame clones alone and is incomplete. The sample shows approximately 200,000 clones, around 87% of them seen only once. The material sequenced was PBMCs or T cells enriched from blood (not recorded which). The receptors shown here come from a man aged 30-40 years in a cohort exposed to, infected with or recovered from COVID-19 (not recorded which).

The J gene is TRBJ2-7, the V gene TRBV7-2; 10 bases line up with TRBD1. The CDR3 loop spans 14 amino acids. V trimming: 5 bases; J trimming: 0 bases; junction bases outside the gene matches: 1. The germline V gene encodes CDR1 SGHTA and CDR2 FQGNSA. The CDR3 bases are TGTGCCAGCAGCCGGGACAGGGGCTCCTACGAGCAGTACTTC. Protein sequence: CASSRDRGSYEQYF.

V and J are TRBV13 and TRBJ1-2; 7 bases line up with TRBD1. Germline CDR1 reads PRHDT; CDR2 reads FYEKMQ (reference sequence). J lost 0 bases, V lost 5 bases, and 6 bases had no gene match. This CDR3 spans 15 amino acids. CDR3 DNA: TGTGCCAGCAGCAAAGACAGGGATCCTAACTATGGCTACACCTTC. Translated, it gives CASSKDRDPNYGYTF.

Many counts were recorded for this clone. The rearrangement links TRBV5-8 to TRBJ2-7, with TRBD1 as a possible D gene (5 bases). CDR1 is SGHTS, CDR2 YDEGEE, per germline. CDR3 length: 15 residues. The V and J ends lost 4 bases and 1 base respectively, with 15 bases between them. CDR3 sequence: CASSAQAGGSYEQYF. The CDR3 nucleotides read TGTGCCAGCAGCGCACAGGCCGGTGGGTCCTACGAGCAGTACTTC.

The chain carries TRBV27 and TRBJ1-6, with TRBD1 matching over 9 bases. Germline V gene sequence: CDR1 MNHEY, CDR2 SMNVEV (reference sequence). V lost 6 bases to trimming and J lost 7 bases; unmatched junction nucleotides: 4. This CDR3 has 14 amino acids. The CDR3 sequence: CASRTGTGNSPLHF. In DNA, the CDR3 is TGTGCCAGCAGAACCGGGACAGGGAATTCACCCCTCCACTTT.

The rearrangement joins TRBV6-5 to TRBJ1-3; 7 nucleotides align to TRBD1. There are 14 residues in the CDR3. V lost 6 bases, J lost 2 bases, and 4 bases stayed unmatched. CDR1 is MNHEY and CDR2 is SVGAGI in the germline V gene. In DNA, the CDR3 is TGTGCCAGCAGCCGACAGGGAACTGGAAACACCATATATTTT. Encoded protein: CASSRQGTGNTIYF.

This clone was seen at least ten times. The J gene is TRBJ2-5, the V gene TRBV20-1; 8 bases line up with TRBD2. The CDR3 covers 14 residues. Germline CDR1 reads DFQATT; CDR2 reads SNEGSKA (reference sequence). V lost 3 bases, J lost 6 bases, and 9 bases stayed unmatched. In nucleotides, the CDR3 is TGCAGTGCTAGTGCGACAGCGGGAGAAAAGACCCAGTACTTC. Residues: CSASATAGEKTQYF.

The J gene is TRBJ2-1, the V gene TRBV20-1; perhaps TRBD2 as D (5 bases). The V and J ends lost 3 bases and 0 bases respectively, with 12 bases between them. Germline V gives CDR1 DFQATT, CDR2 SNEGSKA (reference sequence). CDR3 length: 15 amino acids. CDR3 sequence (DNA): TGCAGTGCTAGTCCTGGACTGCTCTCCTACAATGAGCAGTTCTTC. This gives the protein CSASPGLLSYNEQFF.

This clone was detected only once. The chain joins TRBV20-1 to TRBJ2-7; TRBD1 is a possible D gene (7 bases). Trimming pared 6 bases from V and 6 bases from J, leaving 9 bases between. Germline V CDR1 and CDR2: DFQATT, SNEGSKA (reference sequence). The CDR3 length is 10 residues. The CDR3 sequence: CSAQGGEQYF. CDR3 bases: TGCAGTGCCCAGGGGGGCGAGCAGTACTTC.

J is TRBJ2-1 and V is TRBV4-2; weak D call: TRBD2 (6 bases). Trimming stripped 1 base from V and 6 bases from J, with 16 bases between. The CDR3 sequence is 16 residues long. Per germline, CDR1 LGHNA and CDR2 YNFKEQ. The CDR3 region is CASSQVGLARSNEQFF. CDR3 in DNA: TGTGCCAGCAGCCAAGTAGGCCTAGCGAGAAGCAATGAGCAGTTCTTC.

V usage is TRBV7-3 and J usage is TRBJ2-2; D gene uncertain. This CDR3 comprises 15 residues. Trimming left V 5 bases short and J 4 bases short, with 14 bases between. Germline V gene sequence: CDR1 SGHTA, CDR2 FQGTGA. This CDR3 is CASSPGAPITGELFF. The CDR3 bases are TGTGCCAGCAGCCCAGGCGCCCCGATCACCGGGGAGCTGTTTTTT.

The chain couples TRBV27 to TRBJ2-6, with TRBD1 as a possible D gene (6 bases). In germline, CDR1 is MNHEY, CDR2 SMNVEV (reference sequence). V dropped 10 bases and J dropped 3 bases, with 13 bases sitting between them. The CDR3 totals 14 residues. CDR3 bases: TGTGCCACTAAACAGGGATTTGGGGCCAACGTCCTGACTTTC. It codes for CATKQGFGANVLTF.

This clone was found once. The chain joins TRBV4-1 to TRBJ1-2; D gene ambiguous. CDR1 is MGHRA and CDR2 is YSYEKL in the germline V gene. The CDR3 length is 13 residues. Trimming took off 0 bases at V and 4 bases at J, with 6 bases between the two ends. CDR3 residues: CASSQEVSYGYTF. The CDR3 DNA reads as TGCGCCAGCAGCCAAGAGGTGAGCTATGGCTACACCTTC.

The rearrangement links TRBV27 to TRBJ1-1; possible D gene TRBD1, 5 bases. V lost 7 bases, J lost 0 bases, and 9 bases lay in between. The CDR3 sequence is 13 residues long. The V gene's germline CDR1 is MNHEY and CDR2 SMNVEV (reference sequence). CDR3 bases: TGTGCCAGCAAGGAGGGACTGAACACTGAAGCTTTCTTT. Translation gives CASKEGLNTEAFF.

The chain employs TRBV21-1 and TRBJ2-1; TRBD2, the table's D call, lacks a check against the DNA. TRBV21-1 is a documented pseudogene. This CDR3 has 18 residues. The CDR3: CASSIQRGSGRFGNEQFF. The CDR3 bases are TGTGCCAGCAGCATACAACGGGGTAGCGGGAGGTTTGGGAATGAGCAGTTCTTC.

The chain links TRBV5-1 to TRBJ2-1; D remains ambiguous. Per the germline V gene, CDR1 is SGHRS and CDR2 is YFSETQ. Trimming pared 0 bases from V and 8 bases from J, leaving 9 bases between. The CDR3 covers 13 residues. The CDR3 coding sequence is TGCGCCAGCAGCTTGGTCGGTTCGGATGAGCAGTTCTTC. This sequence encodes CASSLVGSDEQFF.

The rearrangement joins TRBV28 to TRBJ1-4; the D is unclear. The CDR3 consists of 16 residues. V was shortened by 5 bases and J by 5 bases, with 18 bases between the two germline ends. Germline CDR1 is MDHEN and CDR2 is SYDVKM. The DNA for the CDR3 is TGTGCCAGCAGTGGACTTGGACGGGGAACCAATGAAAAACTGTTTTTT. Translating gives CASSGLGRGTNEKLFF.

This clone was counted between two and nine times. The rearrangement joins TRBV28 to TRBJ2-7, with a possible D match to TRBD1 (6 bases). From germline, CDR1 is MDHEN and CDR2 SYDVKM. The CDR3 runs 12 residues. V was pared by 6 bases and J by 5 bases, with 11 bases between. The DNA for the CDR3 is TGTGCCAGCAGGAGACAGGTCCACGAGCAGTACTTC. This encodes CASRRQVHEQYF.

V and J are TRBV28 and TRBJ2-5; D might be TRBD2 (5 bases). The V end was cut by 1 base, the J end by 5 bases, with 14 bases between. This CDR3 is 15 amino acids long. CDR1 is MDHEN and CDR2 is SYDVKM in the germline V gene. CDR3 nucleotide sequence: TGTGCCAGCAGTTTATCAGCGGCCCGAGGGGAGACCCAGTACTTC. Amino acids: CASSLSAARGETQYF.

The chain joins TRBV10-3 to TRBJ2-7; 8 bases align to TRBD1. V lost 2 bases and J lost 2; bases outside the gene matches: 2. The CDR3 is made up of 14 amino acids. Germline assignment: CDR1 ENHRY and CDR2 SYGVKD. CDR3: CAISEGQGPYEQYF. Written as DNA, the CDR3 is TGTGCCATCAGTGAGGGACAGGGTCCCTACGAGCAGTACTTC.

The chain couples TRBV4-3 to TRBJ2-1, with TRBD2 identical over 15 bases. Germline CDR1 is LGHNA and CDR2 is YSLEER. CDR3 length: 17 amino acids. J lost 2 bases, V lost 8 bases, and 7 bases had no gene match. The CDR3, as DNA: TGCGCCAGCGGAGGACTAGCGGGAGGGGGCCCCTACAATGAGCAGTTCTTC. It yields the protein CASGGLAGGGPYNEQFF.

The chain links TRBV4-1 to TRBJ2-5, with TRBD2 matching over 12 bases. The V segment lost 3 bases and the J segment 3 bases; nucleotides outside the gene matches: 8. Germline-derived CDR1 and CDR2 are MGHRA and YSYEKL. The CDR3 length is 17 residues. CDR3: CASSHGGLAGREETQYF. CDR3 sequence (DNA): TGCGCCAGCAGCCACGGTGGACTAGCGGGGAGGGAAGAGACCCAGTACTTC.

The chain has TRBV11-2 and TRBJ2-1; 10 bases agree with TRBD2. CDR1 and CDR2 from the germline V gene are SGHAT and FQNNGV. The CDR3 runs 15 residues. Losses at the gene ends were 5 bases for V and 3 bases for J; bases not matched to a gene: 4. The CDR3 DNA follows: TGTGCCAGCAGCCAGATAGCGGGAGGCTACAATGAGCAGTTCTTC. Residues: CASSQIAGGYNEQFF. The complete variable domain, with remaining parts taken from reference TRBV11-2 and TRBJ2-1, reads EAGVAQSPRYKIIEKRQSVAFWCNPISGHATLYWYQQILGQGPKLLIQFQNNGVVDDSQLPKDRFSAERLKGVDSTLKIQPAKLEDSAVYLCASSQIAGGYNEQFFGPGTRLTVL.

The gene calls are TRBV5-1 and TRBJ2-1; maybe TRBD2 (5 bases). The CDR3 totals 12 residues. V lost 2 bases and J 5 bases, leaving 5 bases between the germline ends. The germline CDR1 and CDR2 sequences are SGHRS and YFSETQ. The CDR3 DNA follows: TGCGCCAGCAGCTTCGGGGACAATGAGCAGTTCTTC. It codes for CASSFGDNEQFF. Full variable domain (rest looked up from reference TRBV5-1 and TRBJ2-1): KAGVTQTPRYLIKTRGQQVTLSCSPISGHRSVSWYQQTPGQGLQFLFEYFSETQRNKGNFPGRFSGRQFSNSRSEMNVSTLELGDSALYLCASSFGDNEQFFGPGTRLTVL.

The chain couples TRBV5-6 to TRBJ2-1; TRBD2 matches at 13 bases. After removal of 0 bases from V and 5 bases from J, the junction contained 5 bases not matched to a gene. Germline assignment: CDR1 SGHDT and CDR2 YYEEEE. This CDR3 is 17 amino acids long. CDR3 sequence: CASSLVTSGRADNEQFF. The CDR3 DNA reads as TGTGCCAGCAGCTTGGTTACTAGCGGGAGGGCCGACAATGAGCAGTTCTTC.

This sequence joins TRBV6-2 or TRBV6-3 and TRBJ1-2; 7 nucleotides match TRBD1. In germline, CDR1 is MNHEY, CDR2 SVGEGT. J was trimmed by 6 bases and V by 4 bases; bases with no gene match: 8. This CDR3 is built from 14 residues. CDR3 nucleotides: TGTGCCAGCAGTTTCGGTCGCCAGGGGGATGGCTACACCTTC. Its translation: CASSFGRQGDGYTF.

This chain joins TRBV9 and TRBJ2-2; 8 bases agree with TRBD1. With 3 bases clipped from V and 5 bases from J, the junction kept 12 bases outside the gene matches. This CDR3 is built from 17 residues. Germline CDR1 is SGDLS and CDR2 is YYNGEE. The CDR3 loop reads CASSATTGTGFTGELFF. Here the CDR3 DNA reads TGTGCCAGCAGCGCAACCACCGGGACAGGATTTACCGGGGAGCTGTTTTTT.

As to this clone: Possible read error: a much larger clone is one base away. The J gene is TRBJ2-7, the V gene TRBV4-2; 12 nucleotides agree with TRBD2. The CDR3 loop spans 15 amino acids. The V segment lost 1 base and the J segment 2 bases; nucleotides outside the gene matches: 0. CDR1 is LGHNA, CDR2 YNFKEQ, per germline. As DNA, the CDR3 is TGTGCCAGCAGCCAAGGACTAGCGGGAGCCTACGAGCAGTACTTC. It encodes CASSQGLAGAYEQYF.

As DNA, the CDR3 is TGTGCCAGCGCCGGGCGGGACTCCCGAGCATGGGGCTACACCTTC. Residues: CASAGRDSRAWGYTF. V usage is TRBV9 and J usage is TRBJ1-2; D possibly corresponds to TRBD1 (5 bases). The CDR3 consists of 15 residues. The germline V gene encodes CDR1 SGDLS and CDR2 YYNGEE. The V and J ends lost 7 bases and 8 bases respectively, with 24 bases between them.

Within the sample, this clone is medium-sized. The chain links TRBV4-3 to TRBJ1-4; the match to TRBD1 covers 10 bases. The germline V gene encodes CDR1 LGHNA and CDR2 YSLEER. With 1 base clipped from V and 7 bases from J, the junction kept 3 bases outside the gene matches. This CDR3 has 15 residues. The CDR3 reads CASSQATGGSEKLFF. The CDR3 DNA reads as TGCGCCAGCAGCCAAGCGACAGGGGGCAGTGAAAAACTGTTTTTT.

The J gene is TRBJ1-1, the V gene TRBV29-1; TRBD1 matches at 7 bases. Germline values: CDR1 SQVTM, CDR2 ANQGSEA. J gave up 1 base and V 0 bases, and 2 bases lay outside the gene matches. The CDR3 runs to 14 residues. The CDR3 here is CSVEEYRGNTEAFF. CDR3 in DNA: TGCAGCGTTGAAGAGTACAGGGGGAACACTGAAGCTTTCTTT. The full variable domain, in which reference TRBV29-1 and TRBJ1-1 provide the parts outside the CDR3, is SAVISQKPSRDICQRGTSLTIQCQVDSQVTMMFWYRQQPGQSLTLIATANQGSEATYESGFVIDKFPISRPNLTFSTLTVSNMSPEDSSIYLCSVEEYRGNTEAFFGQGTRLTVV.

Only one count was recorded for this clone. This chain connects TRBV7-9 to TRBJ2-5, with a tentative D call TRBD1 (5 bases). The CDR3 covers 15 residues. Germline V CDR1 and CDR2: SEHNR, FQNEAQ (reference sequence). V dropped 5 bases and J dropped 2 bases, with 15 bases sitting between them. CDR3: CASSNALAGQETQYF. The CDR3 DNA follows: TGTGCCAGCAGCAACGCGCTGGCAGGGCAAGAGACCCAGTACTTC.

The chain links TRBV5-1 to TRBJ1-2, with 7 bases that match TRBD1. Germline assignment: CDR1 SGHRS and CDR2 YFSETQ. J lost 6 bases, V lost 5 bases, and 10 bases had no gene match. The CDR3 runs 14 residues. The CDR3 DNA reads as TGCGCCAGCAGACAACGGAGGGGGCATAATGGCTACACCTTC. Amino acids: CASRQRRGHNGYTF.